This is a list of T cell receptor beta chains from one sample in a study of blood T cell repertoires in COVID-19. Method: immunoSEQ multiplex PCR; TCRdb's copy keeps in-frame clones and lacks some. The sample records roughly 400,000 clones, 88% being singletons. Sequences were obtained from PBMCs or T cells enriched from blood (not recorded which). The receptors were gathered from a woman aged 18-30 years who had been exposed to COVID-19. The CDR3 runs from the conserved cysteine through the conserved F or W. The order of the fields is clone size, D gene, V gene, J gene, CDR3 protein, CDR3 DNA. A D gene is named only where the DNA matches it firmly. Clone size is stated in some rows and not others, as once, few, many or a class when expanded.

.,.,TRBV24-1,TRBJ1-4,CATSEGLRNEKLFF,TGTGCCACCAGTGAGGGACTGCGGAATGAAAAACTGTTTTTT
.,TRBD2,TRBV6-4,TRBJ2-1,CASSAAGDPYNEQFF,TGTGCCAGCAGTGCGGCGGGAGACCCCTACAATGAGCAGTTCTTC
once,.,TRBV5-6,TRBJ1-2,CASAGTANNYGYTF,TGTGCCAGCGCTGGGACTGCGAATAACTATGGCTACACCTTC
.,TRBD1,TRBV15,TRBJ1-5,CATSSGQGNQPQHF,TGTGCCACCAGCAGTGGACAGGGCAATCAGCCCCAGCATTTT
.,.,TRBV28,TRBJ1-6,CASSLEGLLTGSPLHF,TGTGCCAGCAGTTTAGAAGGTCTCCTAACGGGTTCACCCCTCCACTTT
.,TRBD1,TRBV6-1,TRBJ1-5,CASSEDYGQGGNQPQHF,TGTGCCAGCAGTGAAGATTACGGACAGGGAGGCAATCAGCCCCAGCATTTT
.,.,TRBV7-2,TRBJ2-7,CASSLASGAGSYEQYF,TGTGCCAGCAGCTTAGCATCGGGAGCCGGCTCCTACGAGCAGTACTTC
.,.,TRBV21-1,TRBJ2-1,CASRRSTGHSYNEQFF,TGTGCCAGCAGACGATCGACAGGGCACTCCTACAATGAGCAGTTCTTC
once,TRBD1,TRBV30,TRBJ1-5,CAWSQGVSFQPQHF,TGTGCCTGGAGTCAGGGGGTTTCATTTCAGCCCCAGCATTTT
.,TRBD2,TRBV27,TRBJ2-3,CASSSRTSGVHTQYF,TGTGCCAGCAGCTCTCGGACTAGCGGAGTTCATACGCAGTATTTT
.,.,TRBV28,TRBJ1-2,CASSLPGYGYTF,TGTGCCAGCAGCTTGCCAGGTTATGGCTACACCTTC
few,TRBD1,TRBV3-1/TRBV3-2,TRBJ1-2,CASSHGQATNYGYTF,TGTGCCAGCAGCCATGGACAGGCCACTAACTATGGCTACACCTTC
.,TRBD1,TRBV11-2,TRBJ2-7,CASSSRTGGFYEQYF,TGTGCCAGCAGCTCAAGGACAGGGGGTTTCTACGAGCAGTACTTC
.,.,TRBV10-3,TRBJ2-7,CAPIDNYEQYF,TGTGCCCCAATCGACAACTACGAGCAGTACTTC
.,.,TRBV7-9,TRBJ2-7,CASSTRVGGLGSYEQYF,TGTGCCAGCAGCACCCGGGTGGGGGGGCTTGGCTCCTACGAGCAGTACTTC